The clone carrying this T cell receptor beta chain was counted between two and nine times. The antigen remains undetermined. This sample was taken from a study of early T cells in non-severe SARS-CoV-2 infection. Study-level information: Bulk RNA isolated from unsorted whole blood underwent sequencing; chains were not paired. General study findings and limits: VDJdb-based matching was biased toward anti-spike CD8 responses and missed private and CD4 specificities.

Unique molecular identifiers were affixed to single, distinct cDNA molecules. From the 5' RACE reads, TCRdb called clonotypes with MiXCR, one entry per CDR3 protein. The table has more than 65,000 distinct CDR3 sequences, about 13% seen once. The CDR3 runs 15 residues. The V gene end was trimmed by 4 bases and the J gene end by 1 base; junction bases not matched to a gene: 5. Germline V gives CDR1 SGHTA, CDR2 FQGNSA. The sample was whole blood. The chain links TRBV7-2 to TRBJ2-7, with 9 bases that match TRBD1. This TCR came from an adult who was a healthcare worker with PCR-confirmed SARS-CoV-2 infection or an uninfected control (not recorded which). CDR3: CASSSVGQGSYEQYF. CDR3 nucleotides: TGTGCCAGCAGCTCAGTGGGACAGGGATCCTACGAGCAGTACTTC. The full variable domain, rest sourced from reference TRBV7-2 and TRBJ2-7, is GAGVSQSPSNKVTEKGKDVELRCDPISGHTALYWYRQSLGQGLEFLIYFQGNSAPDKSGLPSDRFSAERTGGSVSTLTIQRTQQEDSAVYLCASSSVGQGSYEQYFGPGTRLTVT.